Listed here are 7 T cell receptor beta chains from one sample, sequenced in a study of quantifying T cell responses using KT2 cells. Study-level background: TCR alpha and beta constant-region primers primed reverse transcription of RNA.

Each cDNA got a UMI-containing oligo ligated at its 3' end. An equimolar mix of RC1.1 and RC1.2 primed the beta chain across TRBC1 and TRBC2. TCRdb ran MiXCR on the UMI-ligation and nested PCR reads and lists one entry per CDR3 protein. The sample yields 25,000 to 40,000 distinct CDR3 sequences, approximately 10% seen once. Sequenced material: PBMCs spiked with cells of the T cell clone KT2. All receptors derive from a human donor.

This clonotype has more than one count but fewer than ten. The chain has TRBV12-3 or TRBV12-4 and TRBJ2-2, with TRBD1 matching 11 bases. This CDR3 comprises 14 residues. V shed 6 bases, J shed 4 bases, and the junction held 1 base outside the gene matches. Written as DNA, the CDR3 is TGTGCCAGCAGCGGACAGGGGGCCACCGGGGAGCTGTTTTTT. Its protein is CASSGQGATGELFF.

Only a few counts were recorded for this clonotype. The gene calls are TRBV12-3 or TRBV12-4 and TRBJ2-5, with D perhaps TRBD2 (5 bases). Trimming took off 5 bases at V and 5 bases at J, with 21 bases between the two ends. The CDR3 contains 16 residues. CDR3 nucleotide sequence: TGTGCCAGCAGTCAAACAACCCGGCCACGCGGGGAGACCCAGTACTTC. Its translation: CASSQTTRPRGETQYF.

There are a few counts of this clonotype. The V call is TRBV6-1, the J call TRBJ1-2; D perhaps matches TRBD1 (5 bases). The CDR3 is 18 amino acids. V lost 7 bases to trimming and J lost 6 bases, with 30 bases between them. Germline CDR1 is MNHNS and CDR2 is SASEGT. CDR3 sequence (DNA): TGTGCCAGCAAAAAATCTCCGGGACCGATTTTTATCGATGATGGCTACACCTTC. It is translated as CASKKSPGPIFIDDGYTF.

Here the CDR3 reads CASSRRIATDTQYF. CDR3 DNA: TGCGCCAGCTCCAGGCGAATCGCCACAGATACGCAGTATTTT. This rearrangement joins TRBV5-1 to TRBJ2-3, with D unresolved. The CDR3 runs 14 residues. Per germline, CDR1 SGHRS and CDR2 YFSETQ. V was trimmed by 7 bases and J by 2 bases, leaving 14 bases between them.

This clonotype was detected only a few times. The chain is built from TRBV2 and TRBJ1-1, with D hard to call. CDR1 and CDR2 from the germline V gene are SNHLY and FYNNEI. The CDR3 spans 16 residues. V was cut by 4 bases and J by 5 bases, with 20 bases left in between. The CDR3 DNA is TGTGCCAGCAGTGGTGACAAGGGTAACGTTTGGACTGAAGCTTTCTTT. Translating gives CASSGDKGNVWTEAFF.

This clonotype was seen repeatedly, ten times or more. This chain uses TRBV2 with TRBJ2-2; 9 nucleotides line up with TRBD1. Germline assignment: CDR1 SNHLY and CDR2 FYNNEI. The junction had 9 bases not matched to a gene; V was cut back by 7 bases and J by 3 bases. The CDR3 totals 16 residues. The CDR3 DNA follows: TGTGCCAGCAAGGACAGGGGAGTTGTGGACACCGGGGAGCTGTTTTTT. Translation: CASKDRGVVDTGELFF.

This clonotype was observed many times. This sequence joins TRBV5-1 and TRBJ1-1, with D hard to call. V was pared by 3 bases and J by 5 bases, with 8 bases between. The CDR3 sequence is 12 residues long. Germline V gene sequence: CDR1 SGHRS, CDR2 YFSETQ. The CDR3 protein is CASSSQATEAFF. CDR3 bases: TGCGCCAGCAGCTCCCAGGCTACTGAAGCTTTCTTT.